These 9 T cell receptor beta chains were sequenced from one sample in a study of T cell responses to AZD1222 COVID-19 vaccine. Profiled with immunoSEQ multiplex PCR; TCRdb holds only in-frame clones, not every one. The repertoire consists of 95,000 to 120,000 clones, with approximately 89% occurring once and the leading ten covering less than 6.5%. The sequencing here drew on peripheral blood, taken 28 days after the second AZD1222 dose. These receptors all come from an adult who received the AZD1222 COVID-19 vaccine.

V and J are TRBV3-1 (or the pseudogene TRBV3-2) and TRBJ2-1; 10 nucleotides align to TRBD2. The germline V gene encodes CDR1 LGHDT and CDR2 YNNKEL (reference sequence). V dropped 5 bases and J dropped 5; count of bases not matched to a gene: 9. The CDR3 covers 16 residues. The CDR3 loop is CASSSPGLARNNEQFF. In nucleotides, the CDR3 is TGTGCCAGCAGCTCACCGGGACTAGCGAGAAACAATGAGCAGTTCTTC.

This sequence joins TRBV4-2 and TRBJ2-2, with D possibly being TRBD1 (5 bases). V gave up 0 bases and J gave up 4 bases, with 21 bases separating them. Germline CDR1 is LGHNA and CDR2 is YNFKEQ. The CDR3 has 19 amino acids. The CDR3 region is CASSQDATVGQGVTGELFF. The DNA of the CDR3 is TGTGCCAGCAGCCAAGATGCCACGGTTGGGCAGGGTGTCACCGGGGAGCTGTTTTTT.

The genes are TRBV25-1 and TRBJ2-3; D remains ambiguous. CDR1 is MGHDK, CDR2 SYGVNS, per germline. CDR3 length: 13 amino acids. V was shortened by 4 bases and J by 6 bases, with 11 bases between the two germline ends. CDR3 in DNA: TGTGCCAGCAGTGTACACGGTGCGGATACGCAGTATTTT. Protein: CASSVHGADTQYF. The variable domain in full, completed from reference TRBV25-1 and TRBJ2-3, reads EADIYQTPRYLVIGTGKKITLECSQTMGHDKMYWYQQDPGMELHLIHYSYGVNSTEKGDLSSESTVSRIRTEHFPLTLESARPSHTSQYLCASSVHGADTQYFGPGTRLTVL.

The chain employs TRBV19 and TRBJ2-5, with TRBD2 matching over 14 bases. CDR1 LNHDA and CDR2 SQIVND come from the germline V gene (reference sequence). CDR3 length equals 17 residues. Unmatched junction bases numbered 6, after V lost 3 bases and J lost 3 bases. CDR3 DNA sequence: TGTGCCAGTAGTATCAGCCCGGGACTAGCGGGAGAAGAGACCCAGTACTTC. Encoded protein: CASSISPGLAGEETQYF.

The chain is built from TRBV9 and TRBJ2-7; tentative D call: TRBD2 (6 bases). Germline CDR1 SGDLS, CDR2 YYNGEE. The V end was cut by 0 bases, the J end by 2 bases, with 12 bases between. This CDR3 contains 15 residues. CDR3 coding DNA: TGTGCCAGCAGCGTAGAGGCAGGGAGGACCTACGAGCAGTACTTC. Amino acids: CASSVEAGRTYEQYF.

This clone was picked up a small number of times. This sequence joins TRBV28 and TRBJ1-1; 8 nucleotides align to TRBD1. There are 14 residues in the CDR3. In germline, CDR1 is MDHEN, CDR2 SYDVKM. V gave up 5 bases and J gave up 6 bases; unmatched junction bases: 8. CDR3 loop: CASSPAQGVPEAFF. CDR3 in DNA: TGTGCCAGCAGTCCTGCACAGGGGGTCCCTGAAGCTTTCTTT.

This chain uses TRBV12-5 with TRBJ2-7; TRBD2 might be the D (5 bases). Germline CDR1 is LGHNT and CDR2 is FRNRAP. Trimming stripped 0 bases from V and 1 base from J, with 19 bases between. This CDR3 contains 18 residues. The CDR3 region is CASGLVMGEAGGSYEQYF. The CDR3 bases are TGTGCTAGTGGTTTGGTAATGGGAGAAGCAGGCGGTTCCTACGAGCAGTACTTC.

The rearrangement joins TRBV5-1 to TRBJ1-1; tentatively, D is TRBD1 (5 bases). The CDR3 is 15 residues long. The germline CDR1 and CDR2 sequences are SGHRS and YFSETQ. V was cut by 4 bases and J by 0 bases, with 13 bases left in between. The CDR3 nucleotides read TGCGCCAGCAGCAGGGACGGGGTGTTGAACACTGAAGCTTTCTTT. This translates into CASSRDGVLNTEAFF.

A few counts support this clone. The chain links TRBV6-5 to TRBJ2-1, with D tentatively TRBD2 (5 bases). The CDR3 covers 15 residues. Germline CDR1 and CDR2: MNHEY and SVGAGI. Trimming pared 2 bases from V and 2 bases from J, leaving 10 bases between. As DNA, the CDR3 is TGTGCCAGCAGTTACGGTGGGGAGACCTACAATGAGCAGTTCTTC. Translated, it gives CASSYGGETYNEQFF.